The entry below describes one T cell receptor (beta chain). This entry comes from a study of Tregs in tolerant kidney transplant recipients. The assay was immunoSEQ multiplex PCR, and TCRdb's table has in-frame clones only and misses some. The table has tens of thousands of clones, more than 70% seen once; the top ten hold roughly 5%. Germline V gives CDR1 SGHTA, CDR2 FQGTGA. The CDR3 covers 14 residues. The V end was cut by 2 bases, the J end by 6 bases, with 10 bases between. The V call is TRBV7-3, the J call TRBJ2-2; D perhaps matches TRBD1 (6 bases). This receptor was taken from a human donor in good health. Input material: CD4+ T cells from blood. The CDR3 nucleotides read TGTGCCAGCAGCTTATATGGGGGCGCCGGGGAGCTGTTTTTT. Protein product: CASSLYGGAGELFF.